This is a list of T cell receptor beta chains from one sample in a study of Ad26.COV2.S vaccination and SARS-CoV-2 variants. Sequencing used immunoSEQ multiplex PCR; TCRdb keeps in-frame clones, though not all of them. The sample lists roughly 380,000 clones; roughly 85% were seen once. This material consisted of peripheral blood, taken in a trial of Ad26.COV2.S vaccine versus placebo. The receptors originated from a person between 18 and 65 years old who received the Ad26.COV2.S COVID-19 vaccine or a placebo. CDR3s include the opening cysteine and the closing phenylalanine or tryptophan. Each record gives: V gene, clone size, D gene, J gene, CDR3 protein, CDR3 DNA. D genes are given only for firm matches. Not all rows give a size; the values are once, few, many and, for expanded clones, a class.

v_gene: TRBV7-2; abundance: once; d_gene: TRBD2; j_gene: TRBJ2-1; CDR3aa: CASSPSMSGRAQREQFF; CDR3nt: TGTGCCAGCAGCCCTAGTATGAGCGGGAGGGCCCAACGGGAGCAGTTCTTC
v_gene: TRBV10-1; abundance: -; d_gene: -; j_gene: TRBJ2-1; CDR3aa: CASRDFSYNEQFF; CDR3nt: TGCGCCAGCCGGGACTTTTCCTACAATGAGCAGTTCTTC
v_gene: TRBV6-5; abundance: few; d_gene: -; j_gene: TRBJ2-7; CDR3aa: CASSSPRQAPSYEQYF; CDR3nt: TGTGCCAGCAGTTCCCCCCGACAGGCCCCTTCCTACGAGCAGTACTTC
v_gene: TRBV7-2; abundance: -; d_gene: TRBD1; j_gene: TRBJ2-7; CDR3aa: CASSFGDSTYEQYF; CDR3nt: TGTGCCAGCAGCTTTGGGGACAGTACCTACGAGCAGTACTTC
v_gene: TRBV7-9; abundance: -; d_gene: -; j_gene: TRBJ1-1; CDR3aa: CASSLTGNTEAFF; CDR3nt: TGTGCCAGCAGCTTAACAGGGAACACTGAAGCTTTCTTT
v_gene: TRBV10-3; abundance: -; d_gene: -; j_gene: TRBJ2-1; CDR3aa: CAMGQLGNEQFF; CDR3nt: TGTGCCATGGGCCAACTCGGCAATGAGCAGTTCTTC
v_gene: TRBV6-5; abundance: -; d_gene: -; j_gene: TRBJ2-7; CDR3aa: CASSIRNSYEQYF; CDR3nt: TGTGCCAGCAGTATAAGGAACTCCTACGAGCAGTACTTC
v_gene: TRBV7-9; abundance: -; d_gene: -; j_gene: TRBJ1-2; CDR3aa: CASSAGAGATGYTF; CDR3nt: TGTGCCAGCAGCGCAGGGGCAGGGGCGACGGGCTACACCTTC
v_gene: TRBV2; abundance: -; d_gene: -; j_gene: TRBJ2-3; CDR3aa: CASGGPFTDTQYF; CDR3nt: TGTGCCAGCGGGGGACCGTTTACAGATACGCAGTATTTT
v_gene: TRBV9; abundance: -; d_gene: -; j_gene: TRBJ1-1; CDR3aa: CASSTTGIIMNTEAFF; CDR3nt: TGTGCCAGCAGCACCACAGGGATAATCATGAACACTGAAGCTTTCTTT
v_gene: TRBV7-2; abundance: -; d_gene: TRBD1; j_gene: TRBJ1-6; CDR3aa: CASSLYETGVSPLHF; CDR3nt: TGTGCCAGCAGCCTTTATGAGACAGGGGTCTCACCCCTCCACTTT
v_gene: TRBV5-5; abundance: -; d_gene: TRBD2; j_gene: TRBJ2-2; CDR3aa: CASSLVAGANTGELFF; CDR3nt: TGTGCCAGCAGCTTGGTAGCGGGCGCGAACACCGGGGAGCTGTTTTTT
v_gene: TRBV12-3/TRBV12-4; abundance: once; d_gene: -; j_gene: TRBJ1-2; CDR3aa: CASSSGRSVGYTF; CDR3nt: TGTGCCAGCAGCTCCGGACGGAGCGTAGGCTACACCTTC
v_gene: TRBV3-1/TRBV3-2; abundance: -; d_gene: TRBD2; j_gene: TRBJ2-1; CDR3aa: CASSPDRATSALFTYNEQFF; CDR3nt: TGTGCCAGCAGCCCCGACCGGGCGACTAGCGCCTTATTTACCTACAATGAGCAGTTCTTC
v_gene: TRBV6-5; abundance: -; d_gene: -; j_gene: TRBJ2-5; CDR3aa: CASSYSTRGVETQYF; CDR3nt: TGTGCCAGCAGTTACTCGACTAGAGGCGTAGAGACCCAGTACTTC
v_gene: TRBV5-1; abundance: -; d_gene: TRBD1; j_gene: TRBJ2-7; CDR3aa: CASSLGTGHDYEQYF; CDR3nt: TGCGCCAGCAGCTTGGGGACAGGCCACGACTACGAGCAGTACTTC
v_gene: TRBV6-5; abundance: few; d_gene: TRBD1; j_gene: TRBJ1-5; CDR3aa: CASSRTGRQPQHF; CDR3nt: TGTGCCAGCAGTAGGACAGGTCGACAGCCCCAGCATTTT
v_gene: TRBV7-7; abundance: -; d_gene: -; j_gene: TRBJ2-2; CDR3aa: CASSLASGNTGELFF; CDR3nt: TGTGCCAGCAGCTTAGCGTCCGGGAACACCGGGGAGCTGTTTTTT
v_gene: TRBV24-1; abundance: -; d_gene: -; j_gene: TRBJ2-1; CDR3aa: CASGSVGSNEQFF; CDR3nt: TGTGCCTCCGGCAGCGTTGGCAGCAATGAGCAGTTCTTC
v_gene: TRBV6-5; abundance: -; d_gene: -; j_gene: TRBJ2-3; CDR3aa: CASSYSRGGGTDTQYF; CDR3nt: TGTGCCAGCAGTTACTCTAGGGGGGGTGGCACAGATACGCAGTATTTT
v_gene: TRBV14; abundance: -; d_gene: TRBD1; j_gene: TRBJ2-3; CDR3aa: CASSQEAAAGGRTQYF; CDR3nt: TGTGCCAGCAGCCAAGAAGCAGCCGCAGGGGGTAGAACGCAGTATTTT
v_gene: TRBV10-3; abundance: -; d_gene: -; j_gene: TRBJ2-7; CDR3aa: CAISGGNSYEQYF; CDR3nt: TGTGCCATCAGTGGAGGGAATTCCTACGAGCAGTACTTC
v_gene: TRBV7-6; abundance: -; d_gene: -; j_gene: TRBJ2-1; CDR3aa: CASSLFSDPSSYNEQFF; CDR3nt: TGTGCCAGCAGCTTGTTCAGTGACCCGAGCTCCTACAATGAGCAGTTCTTC
v_gene: TRBV6-2/TRBV6-3; abundance: -; d_gene: -; j_gene: TRBJ1-1; CDR3aa: CASSYSMGERTEAFF; CDR3nt: TGTGCCAGCAGTTACTCGATGGGGGAAAGGACTGAAGCTTTCTTT
v_gene: TRBV7-9; abundance: -; d_gene: TRBD2; j_gene: TRBJ2-1; CDR3aa: CASSRKAGLAGHEQFF; CDR3nt: TGTGCCAGCAGCCGCAAAGCGGGACTAGCGGGCCATGAGCAGTTCTTC
v_gene: TRBV21-1; abundance: -; d_gene: -; j_gene: TRBJ2-4; CDR3aa: CASSKLRQGAKNIQYF; CDR3nt: TGTGCCAGCAGCAAACTGAGACAGGGGGCCAAAAACATTCAGTACTTC
v_gene: TRBV6-5; abundance: once; d_gene: -; j_gene: TRBJ2-7; CDR3aa: CASTSGDGTYEQYF; CDR3nt: TGTGCCAGCACCAGTGGGGACGGGACCTACGAGCAGTACTTC
v_gene: TRBV12-3/TRBV12-4; abundance: -; d_gene: -; j_gene: TRBJ1-5; CDR3aa: CASSLISRPQHF; CDR3nt: TGTGCCAGCAGTTTAATATCGCGGCCCCAGCATTTT
v_gene: TRBV11-2; abundance: -; d_gene: TRBD1; j_gene: TRBJ2-3; CDR3aa: CASSTLDRDRTDTQYF; CDR3nt: TGTGCCAGCAGCACCCTAGACAGGGATCGCACAGATACGCAGTATTTT
v_gene: TRBV6-5; abundance: -; d_gene: TRBD2; j_gene: TRBJ2-7; CDR3aa: CASSYSYLAVTYEQYF; CDR3nt: TGTGCCAGCAGTTACTCTTACCTAGCGGTGACCTACGAGCAGTACTTC
v_gene: TRBV24-1; abundance: -; d_gene: -; j_gene: TRBJ1-5; CDR3aa: CATSNGGEPQHF; CDR3nt: TGTGCCACCAGCAATGGGGGGGAGCCCCAGCATTTT
v_gene: TRBV7-2; abundance: -; d_gene: TRBD1; j_gene: TRBJ1-4; CDR3aa: CASSLGTGAGKLFF; CDR3nt: TGTGCCAGCAGCTTAGGGACAGGGGCAGGAAAACTGTTTTTT
v_gene: TRBV7-9; abundance: -; d_gene: -; j_gene: TRBJ1-6; CDR3aa: CASSLAGGGGLARSPLHF; CDR3nt: TGTGCCAGCAGCTTAGCGGGTGGCGGGGGATTGGCGCGATCACCCCTCCACTTT
v_gene: TRBV15; abundance: -; d_gene: -; j_gene: TRBJ2-1; CDR3aa: CATSRESLDSYNEQFF; CDR3nt: TGTGCCACCAGCAGAGAGTCACTTGACTCCTACAATGAGCAGTTCTTC
v_gene: TRBV30; abundance: -; d_gene: TRBD1; j_gene: TRBJ2-1; CDR3aa: CAGSKGGIGEQFF; CDR3nt: TGTGCCGGATCTAAAGGGGGCATAGGGGAGCAGTTCTTC
v_gene: TRBV27; abundance: few; d_gene: -; j_gene: TRBJ2-7; CDR3aa: CASSLSGDISYEQYF; CDR3nt: TGTGCCAGCAGTTTATCTGGGGACATAAGCTACGAGCAGTACTTC
v_gene: TRBV10-3; abundance: -; d_gene: -; j_gene: TRBJ1-5; CDR3aa: CAISEQGGYQPQHF; CDR3nt: TGTGCCATCAGTGAACAAGGGGGGTATCAGCCCCAGCATTTT
v_gene: TRBV29-1; abundance: -; d_gene: TRBD2; j_gene: TRBJ2-3; CDR3aa: CSVRGTSGTDTQYF; CDR3nt: TGCAGCGTACGCGGGACTAGCGGGACAGATACGCAGTATTTT
v_gene: TRBV2; abundance: -; d_gene: TRBD1; j_gene: TRBJ1-1; CDR3aa: CASPGQYTEAFF; CDR3nt: TGTGCCAGTCCGGGACAGTACACTGAAGCTTTCTTT
v_gene: TRBV27; abundance: -; d_gene: -; j_gene: TRBJ2-3; CDR3aa: CASSFQLGVSTDTQYF; CDR3nt: TGTGCCAGCAGTTTCCAACTAGGTGTCAGCACAGATACGCAGTATTTT
v_gene: TRBV4-1; abundance: -; d_gene: -; j_gene: TRBJ2-3; CDR3aa: CASSQDRGWSTDTQYF; CDR3nt: TGCGCCAGCAGCCAAGATCGGGGGTGGAGCACAGATACGCAGTATTTT
v_gene: TRBV2; abundance: -; d_gene: -; j_gene: TRBJ1-2; CDR3aa: CASLRDESPYGYTF; CDR3nt: TGTGCCAGTTTAAGGGACGAGTCACCATATGGCTACACCTTC
v_gene: TRBV9; abundance: -; d_gene: TRBD2; j_gene: TRBJ2-7; CDR3aa: CASSVGPAGVREQYF; CDR3nt: TGTGCCAGCAGCGTAGGTCCAGCGGGAGTCCGTGAGCAGTACTTC
v_gene: TRBV15; abundance: -; d_gene: -; j_gene: TRBJ2-7; CDR3aa: CATSTGGTGHEQYF; CDR3nt: TGTGCCACCAGCACCGGAGGCACGGGACACGAGCAGTACTTC
v_gene: TRBV19; abundance: -; d_gene: -; j_gene: TRBJ1-2; CDR3aa: CASRSADYYGYTF; CDR3nt: TGTGCCAGTAGGAGTGCAGATTACTATGGCTACACCTTC
v_gene: TRBV11-2; abundance: -; d_gene: TRBD1; j_gene: TRBJ1-2; CDR3aa: CASSLRDRVTRANYGYTF; CDR3nt: TGTGCCAGCAGCTTAAGGGACAGGGTGACTAGAGCTAACTATGGCTACACCTTC
v_gene: TRBV4-1; abundance: -; d_gene: -; j_gene: TRBJ1-2; CDR3aa: CASSPRTVYGYTF; CDR3nt: TGCGCCAGCAGCCCGAGGACAGTCTATGGCTACACCTTC
v_gene: TRBV14; abundance: once; d_gene: -; j_gene: TRBJ2-5; CDR3aa: CASSQVQETQYF; CDR3nt: TGTGCCAGCAGCCAAGTTCAAGAGACCCAGTACTTC
v_gene: TRBV3-1/TRBV3-2; abundance: -; d_gene: TRBD2; j_gene: TRBJ2-3; CDR3aa: CASSQSSGRLTDTQYF; CDR3nt: TGTGCCAGCAGCCAATCTAGCGGGAGGTTGACAGATACGCAGTATTTT
v_gene: TRBV7-9; abundance: few; d_gene: -; j_gene: TRBJ1-1; CDR3aa: CASSDNRALGTEAFF; CDR3nt: TGTGCCAGCAGCGACAACAGGGCCCTGGGGACTGAAGCTTTCTTT
v_gene: TRBV2; abundance: -; d_gene: -; j_gene: TRBJ2-3; CDR3aa: CASVPSADTQYF; CDR3nt: TGTGCCAGCGTACCTAGCGCAGATACGCAGTATTTT